This TCR beta chain originates from a study of T-cell memory formation after mild COVID-19. Study-wide points: The main location of contracting CD4+ clones was CM and EM, and that of contracting CD8+ clones was EMRA.

MiXCR, applied by TCRdb to the 5' RACE reads, yields one record per CDR3 protein. The table includes about 130,000 distinct CDR3 sequences, 5% to 6.5% detected once. Of note for this clonotype: Its antigen is not known.

The receptor was derived from an adult woman who had mild COVID-19 (a few samples of this study predate the infection). Cell type and time point are not known. What was sequenced was PBMCs or a T cell subset sorted from them (not recorded which).

The CDR3 sequence is CASREGQYTGELFF. CDR3 coding DNA: TGCGCCAGCAGGGAGGGCCAGTACACCGGGGAGCTGTTTTTT. This chain joins TRBV5-1 and TRBJ2-2; tentative D call: TRBD2 (6 bases). CDR3 length: 14 residues. V dropped 5 bases and J dropped 3 bases, with 11 bases sitting between them. From germline, CDR1 is SGHRS and CDR2 YFSETQ.